A single sample is the source of the 29 T cell receptor beta chains below, sequenced in a study of cytomegalovirus exposure and HLA in healthy donors. PCR was performed using 60 Vbeta and 13 Jbeta primers. Some clones are missing from TCRdb's copy, which holds only in-frame ones; the method was immunoSEQ multiplex PCR. In the table there are over 40,000 clones, about 85% of which are singletons. The sample was PBMCs. These receptors all stem from a woman in her 40s in good health and CMV-seropositive.

The chain employs TRBV9 and TRBJ2-5, with a possible D match to TRBD1 (6 bases). Per germline, CDR1 SGDLS and CDR2 YYNGEE. CDR3 length equals 15 residues. The germline V and J ends were trimmed by 4 bases and 2 bases, with 15 bases remaining between them. This chain's CDR3 is CASSIRQVAQETQYF. The CDR3 DNA follows: TGTGCCAGCAGCATCCGACAGGTAGCGCAAGAGACCCAGTACTTC.

The chain has TRBV28 and TRBJ2-6; 9 nucleotides match TRBD1. CDR1 and CDR2 from the germline V gene are MDHEN and SYDVKM. This CDR3 contains 19 residues. V dropped 5 bases and J dropped 1; count of bases not matched to a gene: 12. As DNA, the CDR3 is TGTGCCAGCAGTCCCCTACAGGGGGCGAATTGGTCTGGGGCCAACGTCCTGACTTTC. It encodes CASSPLQGANWSGANVLTF.

This clone showed up just once. V usage is TRBV19 and J usage is TRBJ1-2; D unclear. Trimming left V 4 bases short and J 5 bases short, with 17 bases between. CDR3 length: 15 amino acids. Per germline, CDR1 LNHDA and CDR2 SQIVND (reference sequence). This chain's CDR3 is CASSTVTGIGYGYTF. DNA of the CDR3: TGTGCCAGTAGTACGGTAACGGGGATTGGGTATGGCTACACCTTC.

The CDR3: CASSALGGSNQPQHF. CDR3 nucleotides: TGTGCCAGCAGCGCGCTCGGGGGAAGCAATCAGCCCCAGCATTTT. The chain has TRBV7-9 and TRBJ1-5, with D possibly being TRBD1 (5 bases). Trimming stripped 5 bases from V and 1 base from J, with 12 bases between. CDR1 is SEHNR and CDR2 is FQNEAQ in the germline V gene (reference sequence). The CDR3 has 15 amino acids.

The chain links TRBV4-2 to TRBJ2-2, with TRBD2 matching over 7 bases. The junction had 9 bases not matched to a gene; V was cut back by 2 bases and J by 6 bases. This CDR3 is 16 amino acids long. The germline CDR1 and CDR2 sequences are LGHNA and YNFKEQ. The CDR3 protein is CASSQPSGGGAGELFF. CDR3 sequence (DNA): TGTGCCAGCAGCCAACCCTCGGGCGGGGGTGCCGGGGAGCTGTTTTTT.

V usage is TRBV6-6 and J usage is TRBJ1-6; D is unresolved. Germline CDR1 reads MNHNY; CDR2 reads SVGAGI (reference sequence). The CDR3 spans 13 residues. V was trimmed by 10 bases and J by 7 bases, leaving 14 bases between them. The CDR3: CATSSQVNSPLHF. CDR3 DNA sequence: TGTGCCACCTCCTCCCAGGTGAATTCACCCCTCCACTTT.

This chain connects TRBV27 to TRBJ1-6, with 9 bases aligning to TRBD1. This CDR3 is 16 amino acids long. Germline CDR1 is MNHEY and CDR2 is SMNVEV (reference sequence). Germline trimming cut 4 bases from V and 5 bases from J; bases unmatched to any gene: 6. CDR3 in amino acids: CASSSRTGADNSPLHF. The CDR3, as DNA: TGTGCCAGCAGTTCCCGGACAGGGGCAGATAATTCACCCCTCCACTTT.

This chain joins TRBV11-2 and TRBJ2-2; D gene unclear. There are 15 residues in the CDR3. V was cut by 0 bases and J by 4 bases, with 9 bases left in between. Germline V lookup: CDR1 SGHAT, CDR2 FQNNGV. The CDR3 bases are TGTGCCAGCAGCTTAGACCCTGGCCCCACCGGGGAGCTGTTTTTT. Protein: CASSLDPGPTGELFF. The variable domain in full, with the rest retrieved from reference TRBV11-2 and TRBJ2-2, is EAGVAQSPRYKIIEKRQSVAFWCNPISGHATLYWYQQILGQGPKLLIQFQNNGVVDDSQLPKDRFSAERLKGVDSTLKIQPAKLEDSAVYLCASSLDPGPTGELFFGEGSRLTVL.

This CDR3 reads CASRGADNEKLFF. DNA for the CDR3: TGTGCCAGCAGGGGAGCCGATAATGAAAAACTGTTTTTT. The chain uses TRBV28 and TRBJ1-4; D is ambiguous. V lost 6 bases and J 4 bases, leaving 9 bases between the germline ends. The CDR3 length is 13 residues. Germline CDR1 MDHEN, CDR2 SYDVKM.

The chain links TRBV5-4 to TRBJ2-4; possible D gene TRBD1, 5 bases. This CDR3 has 17 amino acids. Per the germline V gene, CDR1 is SGHNT and CDR2 is YYREEE (reference sequence). Trimming took off 0 bases at V and 3 bases at J, with 16 bases between the two ends. CDR3 DNA sequence: TGTGCCAGCAGCTTGGGGGTAGACAGCGCGAACAAAAACATTCAGTACTTC. Protein product: CASSLGVDSANKNIQYF.

This chain connects TRBV11-1 to TRBJ2-1, with D perhaps TRBD1 (5 bases). CDR1 and CDR2 from the germline V gene are SGHAT and FQDESV (reference sequence). V was cut by 6 bases and J by 0 bases, with 9 bases left in between. CDR3 length: 14 residues. The CDR3 is CASRTDSSYNEQFF. CDR3 nucleotide sequence: TGTGCCAGCAGGACTGACAGCTCCTACAATGAGCAGTTCTTC.

The CDR3 DNA is TGTGCCAGCAGCCTAAGGACACTGAATCGGAATGAGCAGTTCTTC. Protein product: CASSLRTLNRNEQFF. The chain carries TRBV5-6 and TRBJ2-1; D is perhaps TRBD1 (5 bases). The germline V gene encodes CDR1 SGHDT and CDR2 YYEEEE. Trimming stripped 4 bases from V and 7 bases from J, with 18 bases between. The CDR3 sequence is 15 residues long.

The chain employs TRBV7-3 and TRBJ2-2, with D perhaps matching TRBD1 (6 bases). Trimming took off 5 bases at V and 4 bases at J, with 14 bases between the two ends. This CDR3 is built from 15 residues. Germline CDR1 SGHTA, CDR2 FQGTGA. The CDR3 nucleotides are TGTGCCAGCAGCACAGGGTATGGGCCCACCGGGGAGCTGTTTTTT. As protein: CASSTGYGPTGELFF.

The chain is built from TRBV5-1 and TRBJ2-2; D possibly corresponds to TRBD1 (6 bases). Trimming took off 3 bases at V and 4 bases at J, with 10 bases between the two ends. The CDR3 spans 14 residues. Germline V gives CDR1 SGHRS, CDR2 YFSETQ. The CDR3 reads CASSSGQSTGELFF. DNA of the CDR3: TGCGCCAGCAGCTCCGGACAGTCCACCGGGGAGCTGTTTTTT.

The rearrangement uses TRBV5-1 and TRBJ1-1; 7 bases fit TRBD1. Germline loops: CDR1 SGHRS, CDR2 YFSETQ. Trimming cost V 3 bases and J 1 base; bases outside gene matches: 6. The CDR3 contains 15 residues. CDR3 nucleotide sequence: TGCGCCAGCAGCTCACGGGACAGTTGGAACACTGAAGCTTTCTTT. Translated: CASSSRDSWNTEAFF.

V gene TRBV5-4 combines with J gene TRBJ1-1; 7 bases match TRBD1. The germline V gene encodes CDR1 SGHNT and CDR2 YYREEE (reference sequence). CDR3 length: 17 residues. J lost 0 bases, V lost 0 bases, and 8 bases had no gene match. The DNA of the CDR3 is TGTGCCAGCAGCTTGGGGGGACAGAGAATAATGAACACTGAAGCTTTCTTT. This codes for CASSLGGQRIMNTEAFF.

The chain employs TRBV7-2 and TRBJ1-5, with 7 nucleotides matching TRBD1. The V gene end was trimmed by 5 bases and the J gene end by 1 base; junction bases not matched to a gene: 11. The V gene's germline CDR1 is SGHTA and CDR2 FQGNSA. The CDR3 is made up of 17 amino acids. CDR3 sequence reads: CASSVQTGDFSNQPQHF. In DNA, the CDR3 is TGTGCCAGCAGCGTTCAAACAGGGGATTTCAGCAATCAGCCCCAGCATTTT.

In this sample, this clone turned up once. J is TRBJ1-2 and V is TRBV7-2; D is undetermined. The V end was cut by 3 bases, the J end by 4 bases, with 6 bases between. Germline V gene lookup returns CDR1 SGHTA and CDR2 FQGNSA. The length of the CDR3 is 12 residues. In DNA form, the CDR3 reads TGTGCCAGCAGCTTTCCCGGCTATGGCTACACCTTC. Translated: CASSFPGYGYTF.

The chain has TRBV5-1 and TRBJ2-4; weak D call: TRBD2 (5 bases). V was pared by 4 bases and J by 0 bases, with 8 bases between. Germline assignment: CDR1 SGHRS and CDR2 YFSETQ. This CDR3 contains 14 residues. The chain's CDR3 is CASSPGLAKNIQYF. The CDR3 DNA sequence: TGCGCCAGCAGCCCGGGGTTAGCCAAAAACATTCAGTACTTC.

Here the CDR3 reads CASGMGAYEQYF. CDR3 nucleotides: TGTGCTAGTGGGATGGGAGCCTACGAGCAGTACTTC. This chain links TRBV12-5 with TRBJ2-7; D may be TRBD2 (5 bases). Germline V gene lookup returns CDR1 LGHNT and CDR2 FRNRAP. The CDR3 sequence is 12 residues long. V lost 6 bases, J lost 2 bases, and 8 bases lay in between. The full variable domain, completed using reference TRBV12-5 and TRBJ2-7, is DARVTQTPRHKVTEMGQEVTMRCQPILGHNTVFWYRQTMMQGLELLAYFRNRAPLDDSGMPKDRFSAEMPDATLATLKIQPSEPRDSAVYFCASGMGAYEQYFGPGTRLTVT.

The gene calls are TRBV19 and TRBJ2-5; possible D gene TRBD2, 5 bases. The DNA end favors TRBJ2-7, so the J call may be wrong. The CDR3 consists of 13 residues. CDR1 and CDR2 from the germline V gene are LNHDA and SQIVND (reference sequence). The CDR3 here is CASKERYEGEQYF. For the CDR3, the DNA is TGTGCCAGTAAAGAGAGGTACGAGGGCGAGCAGTACTTC.

The chain has TRBV6-1 and TRBJ2-5, with TRBD1 matching 10 bases. V was clipped by 8 bases and J by 4 bases; unmatched bases: 4. Per germline, CDR1 MNHNS and CDR2 SASEGT. The CDR3 has 13 residues. This CDR3 reads CASARDRGETQYF. CDR3 coding DNA: TGTGCCAGCGCCCGGGACAGGGGAGAGACCCAGTACTTC.

The chain carries TRBV7-2 and TRBJ1-1; D is unresolved. The germline V and J ends were trimmed by 0 bases and 0 bases, with 5 bases remaining between them. The length of the CDR3 is 14 residues. The V gene's germline CDR1 is SGHTA and CDR2 FQGNSA. As DNA, the CDR3 is TGTGCCAGCAGCTTAGCACTCATGAACACTGAAGCTTTCTTT. Protein: CASSLALMNTEAFF.

This clone was found a few times. CDR3 bases: TGTGCCAGCTCGTCTCTGGCACGGGTTGATCAGCCCCAGCATTTT. It is translated as CASSSLARVDQPQHF. The chain links TRBV18 to TRBJ1-5, with unresolved D. There are 15 residues in the CDR3. Deletions cut 6 bases from V and 5 bases from J, with 17 bases between. In germline, CDR1 is KGHSH, CDR2 LQKENI.

V is TRBV2 and J is TRBJ1-1, with unresolved D. Germline CDR1 SNHLY, CDR2 FYNNEI. The V and J ends lost 7 bases and 7 bases respectively, with 4 bases between them. The CDR3 contains 9 residues. The CDR3 loop is CASTVEAFF. The CDR3 DNA reads TGTGCCAGCACGGTTGAAGCTTTCTTT.

The chain uses TRBV5-4 and TRBJ2-7; TRBD2 might be the D (7 bases). Germline values: CDR1 SGHNT, CDR2 YYREEE (reference sequence). V was cut by 7 bases and J by 2 bases, with 16 bases left in between. This CDR3 is built from 14 residues. The CDR3 DNA sequence: TGTGCCAGCGGGAGGGGGGAAGTCGCCTACGAGCAGTACTTC. Its translation is CASGRGEVAYEQYF.

The chain couples TRBV5-1 to TRBJ2-7; D might be TRBD1 (5 bases). Trimming cost V 7 bases and J 0 bases, with 14 bases left between them. CDR1 SGHRS and CDR2 YFSETQ come from the germline V gene. This CDR3 has 14 amino acids. The CDR3, as DNA: TGCGCCAGCGGGTGGGGCACCGGCTCCTACGAGCAGTACTTC. Translation: CASGWGTGSYEQYF.

V usage is TRBV27 and J usage is TRBJ1-4, with D perhaps matching TRBD1 (5 bases). Germline V CDR1 and CDR2: MNHEY, SMNVEV (reference sequence). This CDR3 has 15 residues. The V end lost 5 bases, the J end lost 3 bases, and 13 bases lay between the germline ends. CDR3 in DNA: TGTGCCAGCAGTACGCACAGGAGAGCTAATGAAAAACTGTTTTTT. This encodes CASSTHRRANEKLFF. Based on the CDR3 plus reference TRBV27 and TRBJ1-4, the full variable domain is EAQVTQNPRYLITVTGKKLTVTCSQNMNHEYMSWYRQDPGLGLRQIYYSMNVEVTDKGDVPEGYKVSRKEKRNFPLILESPSPNQTSLYFCASSTHRRANEKLFFGSGTQLSVL.

The gene calls are TRBV14 and TRBJ2-3, with unresolved D. Trimming took off 0 bases at V and 3 bases at J, with 13 bases between the two ends. The germline V gene has CDR1 SGHDN and CDR2 FVKESK. This CDR3 spans 16 amino acids. The CDR3, as DNA: TGTGCCAGCAGCCAAGAAGCTAGGCCCCTAACAGATACGCAGTATTTT. Its protein is CASSQEARPLTDTQYF.